These T cell receptor beta chains were read from a single sample in a study of T cell responses to AZD1222 COVID-19 vaccine. Sequencing was performed with immunoSEQ multiplex PCR; in TCRdb, only in-frame clones are kept and a portion is missing. The data hold 150,000 or so clones, with approximately 91% observed a single time. The sequencing used peripheral blood, collected 28 days after the second AZD1222 dose. These receptors were collected from an adult who received the AZD1222 COVID-19 vaccine. Each CDR3 is given with its conserved first and last residue. D genes are given only for firm matches.

V gene: TRBV3-1/TRBV3-2
D gene: -
J gene: TRBJ2-3
CDR3 protein: CASSQVYSGASTDTQYF
CDR3 DNA: TGTGCCAGCAGCCAAGTGTATTCAGGGGCGTCCACAGATACGCAGTATTTT

V gene: TRBV7-9
D gene: TRBD2
J gene: TRBJ2-1
CDR3 protein: CASSLPLRLAGVNNEQFF
CDR3 DNA: TGTGCCAGCAGCTTACCCCTAAGACTAGCGGGAGTAAACAATGAGCAGTTCTTC

V gene: TRBV11-2
D gene: TRBD2
J gene: TRBJ2-3
CDR3 protein: CASSPGGSGSRADTQYF
CDR3 DNA: TGTGCCAGCAGCCCCGGGGGAAGCGGGAGTCGTGCAGATACGCAGTATTTT

V gene: TRBV16
D gene: -
J gene: TRBJ1-3
CDR3 protein: CASSQLPGDSGNTIYF
CDR3 DNA: TGTGCCAGCAGCCAATTGCCAGGGGACTCTGGAAACACCATATATTTT

V gene: TRBV5-1
D gene: -
J gene: TRBJ2-2
CDR3 protein: CASSLVPGANTGELFF
CDR3 DNA: TGCGCCAGCAGCTTGGTGCCAGGCGCGAACACCGGGGAGCTGTTTTTT

V gene: TRBV11-3
D gene: TRBD2
J gene: TRBJ2-3
CDR3 protein: CASSLRPSGINTQYF
CDR3 DNA: TGTGCCAGCAGCTTACGCCCTAGCGGGATAAATACGCAGTATTTT

V gene: TRBV25-1
D gene: -
J gene: TRBJ1-5
CDR3 protein: CASSDISTSNQPQHF
CDR3 DNA: TGTGCCAGCAGTGATATCAGTACTAGCAATCAGCCCCAGCATTTT

V gene: TRBV9
D gene: -
J gene: TRBJ2-2
CDR3 protein: CASSVGPTKGGELFF
CDR3 DNA: TGTGCCAGCAGCGTAGGGCCGACAAAGGGCGGGGAGCTGTTTTTT

V gene: TRBV2
D gene: -
J gene: TRBJ1-1
CDR3 protein: CASRGTGNTEAFF
CDR3 DNA: TGTGCCAGCAGGGGGACGGGGAACACTGAAGCTTTCTTT

V gene: TRBV27
D gene: TRBD2
J gene: TRBJ2-1
CDR3 protein: CASRFTSGPYNEQFF
CDR3 DNA: TGTGCCAGCAGGTTCACTAGCGGGCCCTACAATGAGCAGTTCTTC